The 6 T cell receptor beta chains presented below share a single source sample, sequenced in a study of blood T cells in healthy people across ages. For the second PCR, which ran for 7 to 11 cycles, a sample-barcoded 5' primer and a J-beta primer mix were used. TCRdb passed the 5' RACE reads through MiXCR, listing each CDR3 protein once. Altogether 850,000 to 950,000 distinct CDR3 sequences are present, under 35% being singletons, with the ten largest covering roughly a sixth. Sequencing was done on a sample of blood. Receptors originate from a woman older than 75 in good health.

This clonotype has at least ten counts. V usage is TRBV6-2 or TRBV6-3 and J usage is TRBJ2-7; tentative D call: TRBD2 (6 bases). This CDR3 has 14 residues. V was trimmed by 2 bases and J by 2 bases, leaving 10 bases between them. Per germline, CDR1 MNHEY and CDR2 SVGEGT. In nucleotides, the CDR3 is TGTGCCAGCAGTTACGGCGGGGTCACCTACGAGCAGTACTTC. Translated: CASSYGGVTYEQYF.

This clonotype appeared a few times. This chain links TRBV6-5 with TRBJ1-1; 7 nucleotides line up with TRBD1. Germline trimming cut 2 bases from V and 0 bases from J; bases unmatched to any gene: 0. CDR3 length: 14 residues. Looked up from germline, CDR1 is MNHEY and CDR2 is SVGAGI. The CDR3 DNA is TGTGCCAGCAGTTACGGACAGGTGAACACTGAAGCTTTCTTT. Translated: CASSYGQVNTEAFF.

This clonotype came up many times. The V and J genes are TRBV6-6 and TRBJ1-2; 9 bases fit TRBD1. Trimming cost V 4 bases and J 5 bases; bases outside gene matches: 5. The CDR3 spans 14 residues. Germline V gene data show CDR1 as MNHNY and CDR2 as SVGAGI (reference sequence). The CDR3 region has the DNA TGTGCCAGCAGTTTTCGACAGGGGGATTATGGCTACACCTTC. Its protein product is CASSFRQGDYGYTF.

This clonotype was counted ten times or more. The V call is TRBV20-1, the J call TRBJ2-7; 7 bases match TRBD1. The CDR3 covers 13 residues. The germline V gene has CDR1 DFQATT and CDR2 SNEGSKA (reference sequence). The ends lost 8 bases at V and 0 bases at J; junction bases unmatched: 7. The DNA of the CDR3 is TGCAGTTCCCGAAGACAGGGCTCCTACGAGCAGTACTTC. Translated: CSSRRQGSYEQYF.

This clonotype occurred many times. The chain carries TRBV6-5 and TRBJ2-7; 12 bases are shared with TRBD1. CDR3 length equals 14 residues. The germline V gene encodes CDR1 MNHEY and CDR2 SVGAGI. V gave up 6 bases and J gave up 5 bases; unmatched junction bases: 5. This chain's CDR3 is CASRGQGAIHEQYF. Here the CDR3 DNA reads TGTGCCAGCAGGGGACAGGGGGCAATTCACGAGCAGTACTTC.

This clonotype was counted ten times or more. CDR3 sequence (DNA): TGCGCCAGCAGCATCGGGTGGGGGCGGGAGCAGTTCTTC. This translates into CASSIGWGREQFF. This chain connects TRBV5-1 to TRBJ2-1; a possible D gene is TRBD1 (6 bases). This CDR3 has 13 residues. Germline V gives CDR1 SGHRS, CDR2 YFSETQ. V was cut by 4 bases and J by 10 bases, with 15 bases left in between.